A selection of T cell receptor beta chains follows, all from one sample in a study of T-cell memory formation after mild COVID-19. TCRdb re-derived calls from the 5' RACE reads in MiXCR, one entry per CDR3 protein. The repertoire holds 58,000 or so distinct CDR3 sequences, approximately 30% seen once, with 40% to 45% in the top ten. The sample was PBMCs or a T cell subset sorted from them (not recorded which). Receptors were obtained from a man younger than 35 who had mild COVID-19 (a few samples of this study predate the infection). Cell type and time point are not known. CDR3s leave out the opening cysteine and the closing phenylalanine or tryptophan.

j_call | v_call | cdr3_aa
TRBJ2-3 | TRBV3-1 | ASRRQVSTDTQY
TRBJ2-1 | TRBV4-3 | ASSQGRVYEQF
TRBJ1-6 | TRBV4-1 | ASSQPPGGDGYSPLH
TRBJ2-5 | TRBV25-1 | ASSAQRGVWETQY
TRBJ1-1 | TRBV15 | ATSRGKMDRTDTEAF
TRBJ2-2 | TRBV11-2 | ASRSRVGVDTGELF
TRBJ1-2 | TRBV7-9 | ASSFGEQANYGYT
TRBJ2-5 | TRBV7-9 | ASSLGGLRETQY
TRBJ2-7 | TRBV7-8 | ASSLMSDTYEQY
TRBJ1-1 | TRBV4-1 | ASSQDLGEGTEAF
TRBJ2-1 | TRBV5-1 | ASSLKAGESSYNEQF